The T cell receptor beta chain described here comes from a study of breast tumors, draining lymph nodes, adjacent tissues. Axillary draining lymph nodes of breast cancer patients supplied the node samples. V was shortened by 3 bases and J by 0 bases, with 15 bases between the two germline ends. CDR1 is SQVTM, CDR2 ANQGSEA, per germline. The length of the CDR3 is 15 residues. In its sample, this clonotype was seen many times. Its cognate antigen is unknown. TCRdb reprocessed the multiplex PCR reads with MiXCR, giving one entry per CDR3 protein. Of roughly 260,000 distinct CDR3 sequences in the sample, 30% to 35% are singletons; the top ten hold roughly 1.1%. Study-wide findings and caveats: The data were judged consistent with most tumor T cells coming from lymph node and expanding in tumor.

This rearrangement joins TRBV29-1 to TRBJ2-7; D remains ambiguous. Sequences were obtained from axillary lymph node tissue. The receptor's source is a female donor with breast cancer. Some clones in this sample may be carry-over from other donors' samples. The CDR3 coding sequence is TGCAGCGTTGAGGAGCACAGAAAAAGCTCCTACGAGCAGTACTTC. It codes for CSVEEHRKSSYEQYF.